These 18 T cell receptor beta chains came from one sample sequenced in a study of T-cell memory formation after mild COVID-19. TCRdb independently ran MiXCR on the 5' RACE reads; one entry per CDR3 protein. The sample has approximately 300,000 distinct CDR3 sequences, just under 20% seen once; the top ten hold roughly 20%. Sequencing was carried out using PBMCs or a T cell subset sorted from them (not recorded which). The receptors come from a man aged 18 to 35 who had mild COVID-19 (a few samples of this study predate the infection). Cell type and time point are not known.

This clonotype has just a few counts. The genes are TRBV18 and TRBJ1-1; D perhaps matches TRBD1 (6 bases). V lost 2 bases to trimming and J lost 3 bases, with 16 bases between them. CDR1 and CDR2 from the germline V gene are KGHSH and LQKENI. This CDR3 spans 16 amino acids. The CDR3 nucleotides are TGTGCCAGCTCACCATCCTGGGGGCGCGACGACACTGAAGCTTTCTTT. Translating it yields CASSPSWGRDDTEAFF.

In its sample, this clonotype was seen once. This sequence joins TRBV11-2 and TRBJ2-7, with unresolved D. The V gene lost 4 bases and the J gene lost 2 bases, with 9 bases spanning the gap. The CDR3 is 13 residues long. The germline gives CDR1 SGHAT, CDR2 FQNNGV. CDR3: CASSSGSAYEQYF. The CDR3 coding sequence is TGTGCCAGCAGCTCCGGTTCCGCCTACGAGCAGTACTTC.

This clonotype was picked up a small number of times. This chain uses TRBV21-1 with TRBJ2-5; the table's D gene call, TRBD2, was not cross checked with the DNA. TRBV21-1 is listed as a pseudogene. The CDR3 has 14 amino acids. CDR3 bases: TGTGCCAGCGGCCTCCGAGGCCCTAATCTGACCCAGTACTTC. This gives the protein CASGLRGPNLTQYF.

The J gene is TRBJ2-5, the V gene TRBV25-1; 7 nucleotides agree with TRBD2. The junction had 5 bases not matched to a gene; V was cut back by 2 bases and J by 5 bases. This CDR3 spans 14 amino acids. Germline V CDR1 and CDR2: MGHDK, SYGVNS. The CDR3 loop reads CASSEGREEETQYF. The CDR3 nucleotides read TGTGCCAGCAGTGAAGGACGGGAGGAGGAGACCCAGTACTTC.

The rearrangement uses TRBV2 and TRBJ2-2; 7 nucleotides line up with TRBD2. Trimming took 11 bases from V and 5 from J; bases not matched to a gene: 8. Germline values: CDR1 SNHLY, CDR2 FYNNEI. The CDR3 sequence is 13 residues long. This CDR3 reads CAGLGQGTGELFF. The CDR3 nucleotides are TGTGCCGGACTAGGTCAGGGAACCGGGGAGCTGTTTTTT.

The gene calls are TRBV10-3 and TRBJ1-5, with TRBD1 as a possible D gene (5 bases). This CDR3 contains 14 residues. Trimming left V 3 bases short and J 7 bases short, with 13 bases between. Germline loops: CDR1 ENHRY, CDR2 SYGVKD. CDR3 amino acids: CAISDSQGGQPQHF. The CDR3 region has the DNA TGTGCCATCAGTGATTCCCAGGGCGGCCAGCCCCAGCATTTT.

This clonotype was found a few times. Here the CDR3 DNA reads TGTGCCAGCGGGCTAGCGGGGAGCTTCTACAATGAGCAGTTCTTC. Translated: CASGLAGSFYNEQFF. This chain links TRBV6-1 with TRBJ2-1, with TRBD2 matching over 9 bases. Trimming took 8 bases from V and 3 from J; bases not matched to a gene: 8. This CDR3 has 15 residues. Germline CDR1 MNHNS, CDR2 SASEGT.

This clonotype was picked up a small number of times. The chain links TRBV27 to TRBJ2-7; no clear D. This CDR3 contains 15 residues. Germline loops: CDR1 MNHEY, CDR2 SMNVEV (reference sequence). V was cut by 2 bases and J by 4 bases, with 15 bases left in between. The CDR3 DNA follows: TGTGCCAGCAGTTTACGGGCGCGTGGGCCATACGAGCAGTACGTC. Protein product: CASSLRARGPYEQYV.

The table lists this clonotype with many counts. The rearrangement links TRBV7-2 to TRBJ2-7; 11 bases align to TRBD2. Looked up from germline, CDR1 is SGHTA and CDR2 is FQGNSA. The CDR3 length is 12 residues. V shed 6 bases and J 9 bases; nucleotides not matched to a gene: 4. The CDR3 DNA reads TGTGCCAGCAGTAGCGGGGGGGCAGCGCAGTACTTC. This gives the protein CASSSGGAAQYF.

This clonotype was observed many times. The V call is TRBV10-3, the J call TRBJ1-2; weak D call: TRBD1 (5 bases). Germline-derived CDR1 and CDR2 are ENHRY and SYGVKD. V dropped 6 bases and J dropped 1 base, with 9 bases sitting between them. The CDR3 length is 13 residues. CDR3 sequence: CAIRGTDNYGYTF. The CDR3 coding sequence is TGTGCCATCAGGGGGACTGATAACTATGGCTACACCTTC.

The rearrangement joins TRBV6-2 or TRBV6-3 to TRBJ2-7, with TRBD2 identical over 8 bases. Germline trimming cut 4 bases from V and 2 bases from J; bases unmatched to any gene: 7. CDR3 length: 15 residues. CDR1 and CDR2 from the germline V gene are MNHEY and SVGEGT. This CDR3 is CASSSRGTRTYEQYV. The CDR3 bases are TGTGCCAGCAGTTCGAGGGGGACTAGGACCTACGAGCAGTACGTC.

This sequence joins TRBV12-3 or TRBV12-4 and TRBJ1-2; D is perhaps TRBD1 (5 bases). V dropped 4 bases and J dropped 8 bases, with 14 bases sitting between them. The CDR3 is 13 residues long. CDR3 region: CASSSDTLGGYTF. CDR3 sequence (DNA): TGTGCCAGCAGTTCGGACACCCTAGGGGGCTACACCTTC.

J is TRBJ2-2 and V is TRBV5-4, with D uncertain. CDR3 length: 14 amino acids. CDR1 and CDR2 from the germline V gene are SGHNT and YYREEE (reference sequence). With 0 bases removed from V and 7 bases from J, the gap between germline ends came to 10 bases. The CDR3 coding sequence is TGTGCCAGCAGCTTGGAGTTGGAACGCGGGGAGCTGTTTTTT. This sequence encodes CASSLELERGELFF.

This clonotype was detected a few times. The rearrangement joins TRBV6-6 to TRBJ2-3; TRBD2 agrees at 9 bases. Germline CDR1 is MNHNY and CDR2 is SVGAGI (reference sequence). The CDR3 is 17 residues long. V lost 2 bases, J lost 2 bases, and 8 bases stayed unmatched. Written as DNA, the CDR3 is TGTGCCAGCAGTTACCCCAGGACTAGCGAGTTCACAGATACGCAGTATTTT. Residues: CASSYPRTSEFTDTQYF.

The genes are TRBV4-1 and TRBJ2-3; weak D call: TRBD1 (5 bases). Trimming pared 1 base from V and 4 bases from J, leaving 9 bases between. Germline V gene lookup returns CDR1 MGHRA and CDR2 YSYEKL. The CDR3 totals 14 residues. Here the CDR3 DNA reads TGCGCCAGCAGCCAAGGGGGCACAGCAGATACGCAGTATTTT. Its protein product is CASSQGGTADTQYF.

J is TRBJ2-1 and V is TRBV5-6; D is undetermined. Germline CDR1 SGHDT, CDR2 YYEEEE. Trimming removed 0 bases at V and 0 bases at J, with 16 bases between. CDR3 length: 18 residues. The CDR3 region is CASSLGGWADRSYNEQFF. The CDR3 region has the DNA TGTGCCAGCAGCTTGGGGGGTTGGGCTGATCGCTCCTACAATGAGCAGTTCTTC.

This clonotype came up many times. The rearrangement joins TRBV12-3 or TRBV12-4 to TRBJ2-1; 7 positions match TRBD2. The J segment lost 9 bases and the V segment lost 3 bases, leaving 5 bases of the junction unmatched. CDR3 length: 13 amino acids. In DNA, the CDR3 is TGTGCCAGCAGTTTGGGACTAAAGGGTGAGCAGTTCTTC. This sequence encodes CASSLGLKGEQFF.

The chain is built from TRBV20-1 and TRBJ2-7; 7 positions match TRBD1. V gave up 5 bases and J gave up 2 bases; unmatched junction bases: 9. The CDR3 consists of 14 residues. Germline V gene lookup returns CDR1 DFQATT and CDR2 SNEGSKA (reference sequence). The CDR3 here is CSASLRTGTYEQYF. For the CDR3, the DNA is TGCAGTGCTTCCCTCCGGACAGGCACCTACGAGCAGTACTTC.